The clone carrying this TCR beta chain has only a few counts. The sample has other DNA sequences that encode this CDR3 too. This table comes from immunoSEQ multiplex PCR, and its TCRdb copy is limited to in-frame clones, with some not included. The sample has 400,000 to 500,000 clones, approximately 90% seen once. V gave up 1 base and J gave up 6 bases, with 2 bases separating them. CDR3 length: 11 amino acids. Germline V gives CDR1 SGHTA, CDR2 FQGNSA. The sample originates from a study of control samples from healthy donors and cancer patients. The sequenced material came from PBMCs. The V call is TRBV7-2, the J call TRBJ2-3; D call uncertain. The sequence was collected from a middle-aged man with head and neck cancer. The CDR3 bases are TGTGCCAGCAGCTTAGAGGATACGCAGTATTTT. Its protein product is CASSLEDTQYF.